Shown below are 21 T cell receptor beta chains from a single sample sequenced in a study of blood T cell repertoires in COVID-19. Libraries were prepared by immunoSEQ multiplex PCR; TCRdb keeps only in-frame clonotypes and omits some of them. The sample holds roughly 150,000 clones, around four fifths seen once. Specimen: peripheral blood. These receptor sequences come from an elderly woman with acute or convalescent COVID-19.

The table lists this clone with a few counts. This rearrangement joins TRBV9 to TRBJ1-1; D uncertain. Looked up from germline, CDR1 is SGDLS and CDR2 is YYNGEE. Trimming took off 4 bases at V and 0 bases at J, with 7 bases between the two ends. This CDR3 is 13 amino acids long. This CDR3 reads CASSQLMNTEAFF. The CDR3 DNA sequence: TGTGCCAGCAGCCAACTTATGAACACTGAAGCTTTCTTT.

The chain uses TRBV4-1 and TRBJ2-7, with D perhaps matching TRBD1 (6 bases). The CDR3 is 14 residues long. Deletions cut 2 bases from V and 9 bases from J, with 17 bases between. Germline V gene lookup returns CDR1 MGHRA and CDR2 YSYEKL. CDR3 protein: CASSQLTGLPGQYF. The CDR3 DNA is TGCGCCAGCAGCCAACTGACAGGCCTACCGGGGCAGTACTTC.

CDR3 bases: TGTGCCAGCAGTGGCCCGTTGGGAGGGAATGAGCAGTTCTTC. Its protein is CASSGPLGGNEQFF. The chain couples TRBV6-4 to TRBJ2-1; the match to TRBD2 covers 7 bases. Germline trimming cut 4 bases from V and 7 bases from J; bases unmatched to any gene: 7. Germline CDR1 reads MRHNA; CDR2 reads SNTAGT. This CDR3 contains 14 residues.

The V and J genes are TRBV5-4 and TRBJ1-5; D not certain. V lost 0 bases and J lost 5, with 9 bases in between. The germline V gene has CDR1 SGHNT and CDR2 YYREEE (reference sequence). The CDR3 covers 14 residues. The CDR3 bases are TGTGCCAGCAGCTTGGGAGGGAAGGATCAGCCCCAGCATTTT. It encodes CASSLGGKDQPQHF. The variable domain in full, completed from reference TRBV5-4 and TRBJ1-5, reads ETGVTQSPTHLIKTRGQQVTLRCSSQSGHNTVSWYQQALGQGPQFIFQYYREEENGRGNFPPRFSGLQFPNYSSELNVNALELDDSALYLCASSLGGKDQPQHFGDGTRLSIL.

The gene calls are TRBV7-2 and TRBJ2-7, with D tentatively TRBD1 (5 bases). Trimming removed 1 base at V and 4 bases at J, with 8 bases between. Germline V gene data show CDR1 as SGHTA and CDR2 as FQGNSA. The CDR3 is 13 amino acids. This CDR3 is CASSLVDRYEQYF. In nucleotides, the CDR3 is TGTGCCAGCAGCTTAGTCGACAGATACGAGCAGTACTTC.

The rearrangement uses TRBV6-1 and TRBJ2-6, with 9 nucleotides matching TRBD1. CDR1 and CDR2 (germline): MNHNS, SASEGT. J lost 4 bases, V lost 2 bases, and 9 bases had no gene match. The CDR3 covers 18 residues. The CDR3 bases are TGTGCCAGCAGTGAACTAAGGACAGGGGTCTCCGGGGCCAACGTCCTGACTTTC. Translated, it gives CASSELRTGVSGANVLTF.

V usage is TRBV5-1 and J usage is TRBJ2-3; 9 bases are shared with TRBD2. Germline loops: CDR1 SGHRS, CDR2 YFSETQ. The V segment lost 0 bases and the J segment 1 base; nucleotides outside the gene matches: 3. The CDR3 length is 16 residues. In DNA form, the CDR3 reads TGCGCCAGCAGCTTGGATAGCGGGAGAGGCACAGATACGCAGTATTTT. It yields the protein CASSLDSGRGTDTQYF.

The CDR3: CASTRDSADYEQYF. CDR3 nucleotides: TGTGCCAGCACGAGGGACAGCGCCGACTACGAGCAGTACTTC. The genes are TRBV6-5 and TRBJ2-7; 7 bases align to TRBD1. Unmatched junction bases numbered 9, after V lost 7 bases and J lost 3 bases. The CDR3 totals 14 residues. Per the germline V gene, CDR1 is MNHEY and CDR2 is SVGAGI.

This clone was counted once. V and J are TRBV6-2 or TRBV6-3 and TRBJ2-7; TRBD1 aligns across 8 bases. J gave up 2 bases and V 6 bases, and 3 bases lay outside the gene matches. The CDR3 runs to 13 residues. The V gene's germline CDR1 is MNHEY and CDR2 SVGEGT. CDR3 coding DNA: TGTGCCAGCAGCTGGACAGGGCCCTACGAGCAGTACTTC. This translates into CASSWTGPYEQYF.

The gene calls are TRBV14 and TRBJ2-7; 7 nucleotides match TRBD2. With 1 base clipped from V and 3 bases from J, the junction kept 18 bases outside the gene matches. This CDR3 region has 19 residues. CDR1 SGHDN and CDR2 FVKESK come from the germline V gene. CDR3 amino acids: CASSQGRGAGRVHGYEQYF. CDR3 bases: TGTGCCAGCAGCCAAGGTCGTGGGGCAGGGAGGGTTCACGGCTACGAGCAGTACTTC.

The chain uses TRBV25-1 and TRBJ2-1, with 7 bases identical to TRBD2. Trimming at V came to 4 bases and at J to 4 bases, leaving 4 bases not matched to a gene. Per the germline V gene, CDR1 is MGHDK and CDR2 is SYGVNS. CDR3 size: 14 residues. Written as DNA, the CDR3 is TGTGCCAGCAGTGGACTAGCTGCGTACAATGAGCAGTTCTTC. It is translated as CASSGLAAYNEQFF.

The genes are TRBV5-1 and TRBJ1-1, with a weak D call TRBD1 (5 bases). The V gene lost 3 bases and the J gene lost 6 bases, with 15 bases spanning the gap. CDR1 is SGHRS and CDR2 is YFSETQ in the germline V gene. This CDR3 contains 14 residues. DNA for the CDR3: TGCGCCAGCAGCTACACACATGAAGGGGCTGAAGCTTTCTTT. The encoded protein is CASSYTHEGAEAFF.

This rearrangement joins TRBV28 to TRBJ1-5, with a possible D match to TRBD1 (6 bases). V lost 6 bases and J 0 bases, leaving 18 bases between the germline ends. Germline assignment: CDR1 MDHEN and CDR2 SYDVKM. This CDR3 spans 17 amino acids. CDR3 bases: TGTGCCAGCAGCATAGCCGGCACAGGGTATAGCAATCAGCCCCAGCATTTT. Translating it yields CASSIAGTGYSNQPQHF.

This sequence joins TRBV9 and TRBJ1-3; no clear D gene. CDR1 is SGDLS, CDR2 YYNGEE, per germline. V was pared by 6 bases and J by 0 bases, with 10 bases between. The CDR3 consists of 14 residues. CDR3: CASNLGDSGNTIYF. CDR3 coding DNA: TGTGCCAGCAACCTCGGGGACTCTGGAAACACCATATATTTT.

This chain links TRBV27 with TRBJ2-6, with 8 bases fitting TRBD1. This CDR3 comprises 17 residues. The germline gives CDR1 MNHEY, CDR2 SMNVEV (reference sequence). Trimming at V came to 3 bases and at J to 2 bases, leaving 6 bases not matched to a gene. CDR3 nucleotides: TGTGCCAGCAGTTTCCGCGACAGGGGCCCTGGGGCCAACGTCCTGACTTTC. The encoded protein is CASSFRDRGPGANVLTF. Full variable domain (rest looked up from reference TRBV27 and TRBJ2-6): EAQVTQNPRYLITVTGKKLTVTCSQNMNHEYMSWYRQDPGLGLRQIYYSMNVEVTDKGDVPEGYKVSRKEKRNFPLILESPSPNQTSLYFCASSFRDRGPGANVLTFGAGSRLTVL.

This clone was counted a few times. The chain uses TRBV19 and TRBJ2-3, with 9 bases fitting TRBD2. Germline-derived CDR1 and CDR2 are LNHDA and SQIVND (reference sequence). V was clipped by 5 bases and J by 4 bases; unmatched bases: 10. This CDR3 contains 16 residues. CDR3 bases: TGTGCCAGTAGTCCCTCCTTAGCGGGAGAGGCAGATACGCAGTATTTT. It yields the protein CASSPSLAGEADTQYF. Full variable domain (rest looked up from reference TRBV19 and TRBJ2-3): DGGITQSPKYLFRKEGQNVTLSCEQNLNHDAMYWYRQDPGQGLRLIYYSQIVNDFQKGDIAEGYSVSREKKESFPLTVTSAQKNPTAFYLCASSPSLAGEADTQYFGPGTRLTVL.

The genes are TRBV28 and TRBJ1-5; no clear D. The CDR3 extends over 15 amino acids. Germline V gives CDR1 MDHEN, CDR2 SYDVKM. Trimming left V 4 bases short and J 2 bases short, with 12 bases between. CDR3 sequence: CASSSPPVRNQPQHF. CDR3 nucleotides: TGTGCCAGCAGTTCACCCCCGGTTCGCAATCAGCCCCAGCATTTT.

The rearrangement joins TRBV7-2 to TRBJ1-6; 8 bases line up with TRBD1. Trimming cost V 5 bases and J 8 bases; bases outside gene matches: 5. CDR3 length equals 14 residues. The germline gives CDR1 SGHTA, CDR2 FQGNSA. CDR3 sequence (DNA): TGTGCCAGCAGCGAGGACAGGGAGTATTCACCCCTCCACTTT. It yields the protein CASSEDREYSPLHF.

The J gene is TRBJ1-2, the V gene TRBV6-5; tentatively, D is TRBD1 (6 bases). CDR1 MNHEY and CDR2 SVGAGI come from the germline V gene. Trimming removed 10 bases at V and 3 bases at J, with 21 bases between. There are 15 residues in the CDR3. The CDR3 bases are TGTGCCACCCATCCAATCGACAGGCCCTACTATGGCTACACCTTC. Amino acid sequence: CATHPIDRPYYGYTF.

This rearrangement joins TRBV3-1 (or the pseudogene TRBV3-2) to TRBJ2-5, with D possibly being TRBD2 (6 bases). V dropped 1 base and J dropped 7 bases, with 7 bases sitting between them. The CDR3 extends over 12 amino acids. Germline V gene sequence: CDR1 LGHDT, CDR2 YNNKEL (reference sequence). The CDR3 DNA follows: TGTGCCAGCAGCCAAGTGGGGGGGACCCAGTACTTC. This codes for CASSQVGGTQYF.

The rearrangement uses TRBV5-4 and TRBJ2-1; the match to TRBD2 covers 13 bases. The CDR3 is made up of 17 amino acids. From germline, CDR1 is SGHNT and CDR2 YYREEE (reference sequence). V lost 4 bases, J lost 6 bases, and 10 bases stayed unmatched. The CDR3 DNA is TGTGCCAGCAGCCCCGCCCCCACTAGCGGGGGGGCCAATGAGCAGTTCTTC. The encoded protein is CASSPAPTSGGANEQFF.